These 18 T cell receptor beta chains share one sample of origin, sequenced in a study of human T cells and chemical hapten exposure. As to time point: patch test 1, 2 weeks after DPC sensitization. The treatment was: therapeutic diphenylcyclopropenone sensitization with weekly scalp DPC. One entry per CDR3 protein results from TCRdb running MiXCR on the RACE reads. Of 75,000 to 100,000 distinct CDR3 sequences listed, about an eighth are singletons. This material consisted of whole blood, taken in connection with sensitization to the hapten diphenylcyclopropenone (DPC). These receptors originate from a woman aged 40-49 years with alopecia areata. Some clones in this sample may be carry-over from other donors' samples.

This sequence joins TRBV24-1 and TRBJ2-2; 9 bases map to TRBD1. Germline trimming cut 7 bases from V and 6 bases from J; bases unmatched to any gene: 2. The CDR3 loop spans 13 amino acids. Germline V gene lookup returns CDR1 KGHDR and CDR2 SFDVKD. The CDR3 loop reads CATRGQGPGELFF. In DNA, the CDR3 is TGTGCCACCAGGGGACAGGGTCCCGGGGAGCTGTTTTTT.

This clonotype was found a few times. The chain is built from TRBV28 and TRBJ2-5; perhaps TRBD1 as D (5 bases). Per the germline V gene, CDR1 is MDHEN and CDR2 is SYDVKM. V lost 2 bases, J lost 2 bases, and 15 bases lay in between. The CDR3 covers 16 residues. The CDR3 nucleotides read TGTGCCAGCAGTTTAGCACAGGCGGCCTTACAAGAGACCCAGTACTTC. This gives the protein CASSLAQAALQETQYF.

The rearrangement joins TRBV3-1 to TRBJ1-1; no clear D gene. CDR1 is LGHDT and CDR2 is YNNKEL in the germline V gene (reference sequence). The V end was cut by 0 bases, the J end by 11 bases, with 13 bases between. The CDR3 sequence is 13 residues long. The CDR3 nucleotides are TGTGCCAGCAGCCAAGAGGCAGTGCCTAGGGCTTTCTTT. This translates into CASSQEAVPRAFF.

This clonotype was detected a few times. The gene calls are TRBV7-9 and TRBJ1-1; D possibly corresponds to TRBD1 (6 bases). The germline V gene encodes CDR1 SEHNR and CDR2 FQNEAQ (reference sequence). The CDR3 totals 15 residues. V lost 2 bases and J 0 bases, leaving 10 bases between the germline ends. CDR3 in amino acids: CASSLRAGVNTEAFF. CDR3 DNA: TGTGCCAGCAGCTTACGGGCAGGGGTGAACACTGAAGCTTTCTTT.

This clonotype came up a few times. The V gene is TRBV6-2 or TRBV6-3, the J gene TRBJ2-2; D is unclear. Germline CDR1 MNHEY, CDR2 SVGEGT. The CDR3 is made up of 13 amino acids. The V gene lost 2 bases and the J gene lost 7 bases, with 8 bases spanning the gap. Here the CDR3 reads CASSYPPGGELFF. CDR3 bases: TGTGCCAGCAGTTACCCCCCAGGCGGGGAGCTGTTTTTT.

This clonotype turned up a few times. The chain carries TRBV9 and TRBJ2-3, with TRBD2 identical over 8 bases. CDR3 length: 18 amino acids. Germline-derived CDR1 and CDR2 are SGDLS and YYNGEE. V was pared by 5 bases and J by 6 bases, with 20 bases of the junction left unmatched. The CDR3, as DNA: TGTGCCAGCAGTAACGCCCTAGAGGCGGGAGGTTCTGATGATACGCAGTATTTT. It translates to CASSNALEAGGSDDTQYF. Using reference TRBV9 and TRBJ2-3 for the parts outside the CDR3, the full variable domain is DSGVTQTPKHLITATGQRVTLRCSPRSGDLSVYWYQQSLDQGLQFLIQYYNGEERAKGNILERFSAQQFPDLHSELNLSSLELGDSALYFCASSNALEAGGSDDTQYFGPGTRLTVL.

The chain carries TRBV7-9 and TRBJ1-1; 12 nucleotides agree with TRBD1. This CDR3 comprises 16 residues. The ends lost 0 bases at V and 7 bases at J; junction bases unmatched: 6. The germline CDR1 and CDR2 sequences are SEHNR and FQNEAQ (reference sequence). The CDR3 region is CASSLAGDRGLSEAFF. As DNA, the CDR3 is TGTGCCAGCAGCTTAGCAGGGGACAGGGGGCTTAGTGAAGCTTTCTTT.

Written as DNA, the CDR3 is TGTGCCAGCAGCGTCAGCGGGACCTCCTACAATGAGCAGTTCTTC. It specifies CASSVSGTSYNEQFF. The V and J genes are TRBV9 and TRBJ2-1, with 7 positions matching TRBD2. V lost 2 bases to trimming and J lost 0 bases; unmatched junction nucleotides: 2. Germline V CDR1 and CDR2: SGDLS, YYNGEE. This CDR3 region has 15 residues.

The chain links TRBV28 to TRBJ2-7, with 9 bases fitting TRBD1. Trimming took 10 bases from V and 2 from J; bases not matched to a gene: 3. CDR3 length: 12 amino acids. Germline-derived CDR1 and CDR2 are MDHEN and SYDVKM. The CDR3 nucleotides read TGTGCCACCCGGACAGGGGCCTACGAGCAGTACTTC. Its translation: CATRTGAYEQYF.

The sample holds many counts of this clonotype. The rearrangement uses TRBV20-1 and TRBJ1-2; 8 nucleotides align to TRBD1. The V segment lost 8 bases and the J segment 6 bases; nucleotides outside the gene matches: 8. The CDR3 totals 12 residues. Germline values: CDR1 DFQATT, CDR2 SNEGSKA (reference sequence). CDR3: CSSPQGGNGYTF. DNA of the CDR3: TGCAGTTCACCACAGGGGGGCAATGGCTACACCTTC.

This clonotype was recorded only once. The chain couples TRBV6-5 to TRBJ2-7, with D unclear. Germline CDR1 is MNHEY and CDR2 is SVGAGI. Deletions cut 3 bases from V and 2 bases from J, with 11 bases between. The CDR3 loop spans 14 amino acids. This chain's CDR3 is CASSYSYGTYEQYF. The CDR3 DNA reads as TGTGCCAGCAGTTATTCTTATGGCACCTACGAGCAGTACTTC.

This clonotype showed up just a few times. This chain joins TRBV6-5 and TRBJ2-7; D ambiguous. The CDR3 sequence is 14 residues long. The germline V gene has CDR1 MNHEY and CDR2 SVGAGI. Trimming pared 6 bases from V and 2 bases from J, leaving 14 bases between. The CDR3 DNA reads TGTGCCAGCAGCCGCCCGCTCCCACCCTACGAGCAGTACTTC. Translating it yields CASSRPLPPYEQYF.

This clonotype was detected ten times or more. The chain couples TRBV11-2 to TRBJ1-6; D is unclear. Germline V lookup: CDR1 SGHAT, CDR2 FQNNGV. V shed 5 bases and J shed 8 bases, with 10 bases lying between them. The CDR3 loop spans 13 amino acids. CDR3 nucleotide sequence: TGTGCCAGCAGCCTCCTCAGCGATTCACCCCTCCACTTT. Its translation: CASSLLSDSPLHF.

This clonotype occurred a few times. The chain has TRBV20-1 and TRBJ2-6; D perhaps matches TRBD1 (6 bases). Trimming left V 5 bases short and J 2 bases short, with 10 bases between. CDR1 is DFQATT and CDR2 is SNEGSKA in the germline V gene (reference sequence). CDR3 length: 14 amino acids. Here the CDR3 reads CSAHGGAGANVLTF. CDR3 nucleotide sequence: TGCAGTGCTCATGGGGGCGCTGGGGCCAACGTCCTGACTTTC.

This rearrangement joins TRBV6-2 or TRBV6-3 to TRBJ2-1; 8 bases agree with TRBD2. The V gene's germline CDR1 is MNHEY and CDR2 SVGEGT. V trimming: 4 bases; J trimming: 0 bases; junction bases outside the gene matches: 8. This CDR3 has 17 residues. CDR3 sequence: CASSSGLADSSYNEQFF. CDR3 bases: TGTGCCAGCAGTTCCGGACTAGCAGATAGCTCCTACAATGAGCAGTTCTTC.

This clonotype was seen a few times. The V call is TRBV20-1, the J call TRBJ2-3, with 10 bases aligning to TRBD2. The ends lost 3 bases at V and 1 base at J; junction bases unmatched: 7. The CDR3 consists of 16 residues. The germline V gene has CDR1 DFQATT and CDR2 SNEGSKA (reference sequence). The CDR3, as DNA: TGCAGTGCTAGTTACGAAGGGACTAGCGGCACAGATACGCAGTATTTT. As protein: CSASYEGTSGTDTQYF.

This clonotype was observed at least ten times. This sequence joins TRBV6-1 and TRBJ2-2; TRBD2 matches 9 bases. Germline lookup yields CDR1 MNHNS and CDR2 SASEGT. The CDR3 sequence is 16 residues long. Trimming at V came to 5 bases and at J to 3 bases, leaving 7 bases not matched to a gene. CDR3 nucleotide sequence: TGTGCCAGCAGTTCCGGGACTAGCATGGACACCGGGGAGCTGTTTTTT. Translating it yields CASSSGTSMDTGELFF.

V usage is TRBV6-2 or TRBV6-3 and J usage is TRBJ2-3; TRBD2 matches at 9 bases. CDR1 MNHEY and CDR2 SVGEGT come from the germline V gene. After removal of 2 bases from V and 4 bases from J, the junction contained 1 base not matched to a gene. This CDR3 has 14 residues. This CDR3 reads CASSYKREADTQYF. Written as DNA, the CDR3 is TGTGCCAGCAGTTACAAGCGGGAGGCAGATACGCAGTATTTT.